This section outlines one T cell receptor (beta chain) sequence together with its context. What it recognizes is unknown. The data stem from a study of Ad26.COV2.S vaccination and SARS-CoV-2 variants. Across the study: Intramuscularly, Ad26.COV2.S was given either once or twice, 56 days apart.

Sample treatment: roughly 19 received Ad26.COV2.S at low or high dose, single or two shots; roughly five received placebo; per-sample allocation not given. Each sample was drawn 63 days after the first injection (of vaccine or placebo). SARS-CoV-2 spike from the Wuhan strain was encoded by the vaccine, an Ad26 vector. The V segment lost 1 base and the J segment 8 bases; nucleotides outside the gene matches: 15. Germline V CDR1 and CDR2: MNHEY, SMNVEV (reference sequence). The CDR3 runs to 17 residues. TCRdb's copy holds only in-frame clones and misses some; the assay was immunoSEQ multiplex PCR. The table lists some 340,000 clones, 86% of them singletons. Study results and caveats: Reportedly, spike-specific CD8+ and CD4+ T cell responses achieved substantial breadth once vaccination had taken place.

The receptor comes from a person between 18 and 65 years old who received the Ad26.COV2.S COVID-19 vaccine or a placebo. The sequences come from peripheral blood, collected in a trial of Ad26.COV2.S vaccine versus placebo. This chain joins TRBV27 and TRBJ1-2; 8 bases match TRBD1. The CDR3: CASSLFPPGTGIEGYTF. In nucleotides, the CDR3 is TGTGCCAGCAGTTTATTTCCTCCCGGGACAGGCATTGAAGGCTACACCTTC.